Listed below are T cell receptor beta chains from one sample, sequenced in a study of blood T cell repertoires in COVID-19. Profiling relied on immunoSEQ multiplex PCR, and the TCRdb table lists in-frame clones only, not all of them. This table holds approximately 530,000 clones, roughly 91% found once. Sequencing was done on a sample of peripheral blood. Receptors were obtained from a woman in her forties or fifties with COVID-19, enrolled during active disease. Each CDR3 is given with its conserved first and last residue. A D gene is named only where the DNA matches it firmly. The listing skips clone size in some rows; elsewhere it reads once, few, many or a size class.

cdr3_nt: TGTGCCAGCAGCCCAGACAGAGCTAACTATGGCTACACCTTC; cdr3_aa: CASSPDRANYGYTF; clone_size: -; j_call: TRBJ1-2; v_call: TRBV27; d_call: -
cdr3_nt: TGTGCCAGTAGTATCCTCTCGGGGACGGGAGCTAACTATGGCTACACCTTC; cdr3_aa: CASSILSGTGANYGYTF; clone_size: -; j_call: TRBJ1-2; v_call: TRBV19; d_call: -
cdr3_nt: TGTGCCAGCAGCCTCCCGGACAGGGAATACACTGAAGCTTTCTTT; cdr3_aa: CASSLPDREYTEAFF; clone_size: -; j_call: TRBJ1-1; v_call: TRBV7-9; d_call: TRBD1
cdr3_nt: TGTGCCAGCAGGGTAACCAGTCCTGGACAGGGCGAGTACTTC; cdr3_aa: CASRVTSPGQGEYF; clone_size: -; j_call: TRBJ2-7; v_call: TRBV27; d_call: TRBD1
cdr3_nt: TGTGCCAGCAGTGAAGCGCAGGGGCGGAGCCCCTACGAGCAGTACTTC; cdr3_aa: CASSEAQGRSPYEQYF; clone_size: once; j_call: TRBJ2-7; v_call: TRBV6-1; d_call: -
cdr3_nt: TGTGCTAGTGGTCCACGGACAGGGTGGAATGCTTTCTTT; cdr3_aa: CASGPRTGWNAFF; clone_size: -; j_call: TRBJ1-1; v_call: TRBV12-5; d_call: TRBD1
cdr3_nt: TGTGCCAGCAGTGAGCCCCTCCGCAGACAGAACACTGAAGCTTTCTTT; cdr3_aa: CASSEPLRRQNTEAFF; clone_size: -; j_call: TRBJ1-1; v_call: TRBV2; d_call: -
cdr3_nt: TGTGCCTGGAATGACAGGGGCTGGGAATATGGCTACACCTTC; cdr3_aa: CAWNDRGWEYGYTF; clone_size: -; j_call: TRBJ1-2; v_call: TRBV30; d_call: TRBD1
cdr3_nt: TGTGCCTGGTCCCAGGGTTTGGGGAATTCACCCCTCCACTTT; cdr3_aa: CAWSQGLGNSPLHF; clone_size: -; j_call: TRBJ1-6; v_call: TRBV30; d_call: -
cdr3_nt: TGTGCCAGCAGCACCTACGGGGGGGCAGAGACCCAGTACTTC; cdr3_aa: CASSTYGGAETQYF; clone_size: -; j_call: TRBJ2-5; v_call: TRBV28; d_call: TRBD2
cdr3_nt: TGCGCCAGCAGCGGGGGTCGACAGGGCTACACAGATACGCAGTATTTT; cdr3_aa: CASSGGRQGYTDTQYF; clone_size: -; j_call: TRBJ2-3; v_call: TRBV5-1; d_call: TRBD1
cdr3_nt: TGTGCCAGCTCACGGGGACAGGGCCCTCTCTATGGCTACACCTTC; cdr3_aa: CASSRGQGPLYGYTF; clone_size: -; j_call: TRBJ1-2; v_call: TRBV18; d_call: TRBD1
cdr3_nt: TGTGCCAGCAACCCCCAGGGAATAGTCACTGAAGCTTTCTTT; cdr3_aa: CASNPQGIVTEAFF; clone_size: -; j_call: TRBJ1-1; v_call: TRBV6-5; d_call: -
cdr3_nt: TGTGCCTGGACCCGACGGGGGGGCAGGAGCTCCTACGAGCAGTACTTC; cdr3_aa: CAWTRRGGRSSYEQYF; clone_size: -; j_call: TRBJ2-7; v_call: TRBV30; d_call: TRBD2
cdr3_nt: TGTGCCAGCAGTTTTCGTGGGGGGGGCTCCTACGAGCAGTACTTC; cdr3_aa: CASSFRGGGSYEQYF; clone_size: -; j_call: TRBJ2-7; v_call: TRBV28; d_call: TRBD2
cdr3_nt: TGTGCCAGCAGCTCAGGACAGGGAGGCGAGCAGTACTTC; cdr3_aa: CASSSGQGGEQYF; clone_size: -; j_call: TRBJ2-7; v_call: TRBV7-7; d_call: TRBD1
cdr3_nt: TGTGCCACCAGTGCGGCGGGGGGAAAACTGTTTTTT; cdr3_aa: CATSAAGGKLFF; clone_size: -; j_call: TRBJ1-4; v_call: TRBV24-1; d_call: -
cdr3_nt: TGTGCCAGCAGCCGGAGCCTAGCGAGTCAAGAGACCCAGTACTTC; cdr3_aa: CASSRSLASQETQYF; clone_size: -; j_call: TRBJ2-5; v_call: TRBV3-1/TRBV3-2; d_call: -
cdr3_nt: TGTGCTAGTGGTTTGCCCGGCTGGGACACCCATCCCTCCCAGCCCCAGCATTTT; cdr3_aa: CASGLPGWDTHPSQPQHF; clone_size: -; j_call: TRBJ1-5; v_call: TRBV12-5; d_call: -
cdr3_nt: TGTGCCAGCAGCTTAGAGGCTAGCCCTTTCTCCGAAGGGGGCTACACCTTC; cdr3_aa: CASSLEASPFSEGGYTF; clone_size: -; j_call: TRBJ1-2; v_call: TRBV13; d_call: -
cdr3_nt: TGTGCCACCAGTGATCAGGGTCCCTATGGCTACACCTTC; cdr3_aa: CATSDQGPYGYTF; clone_size: -; j_call: TRBJ1-2; v_call: TRBV24-1; d_call: -
cdr3_nt: TGCGCCAGCAGCTTACGTAGCATTCAAGAGACCCAGTACTTC; cdr3_aa: CASSLRSIQETQYF; clone_size: once; j_call: TRBJ2-5; v_call: TRBV5-1; d_call: -
cdr3_nt: TGTGCCTGGAGTGTACTCGGGGGGCTGGGCAATTCACCCCTCCACTTT; cdr3_aa: CAWSVLGGLGNSPLHF; clone_size: few; j_call: TRBJ1-6; v_call: TRBV30; d_call: -
cdr3_nt: TGCGCCAGCAGCTTAGAAGGACAGGGTACGGGAGTTTGGGATACGCAGTATTTT; cdr3_aa: CASSLEGQGTGVWDTQYF; clone_size: once; j_call: TRBJ2-3; v_call: TRBV5-1; d_call: TRBD1
cdr3_nt: TGCGCCAGCAGCCAAGGATTTACTAGCACAGATACGCAGTATTTT; cdr3_aa: CASSQGFTSTDTQYF; clone_size: -; j_call: TRBJ2-3; v_call: TRBV4-1; d_call: -
cdr3_nt: TGCGCCAGCAGCCCGGCGCCGGGGAGCAATCAGCCCCAGCATTTT; cdr3_aa: CASSPAPGSNQPQHF; clone_size: -; j_call: TRBJ1-5; v_call: TRBV5-1; d_call: -
cdr3_nt: TGTGCCGCCAGAGCGGGACAGGGGTTAATCCACACTGAAGCTTTCTTT; cdr3_aa: CAARAGQGLIHTEAFF; clone_size: -; j_call: TRBJ1-1; v_call: TRBV10-3; d_call: TRBD1
cdr3_nt: TGCAGCGCTCCCTCCACTGATTGGTACACTGAAGCTTTCTTT; cdr3_aa: CSAPSTDWYTEAFF; clone_size: -; j_call: TRBJ1-1; v_call: TRBV29-1; d_call: -
cdr3_nt: TGTGCCAGCAGTTTGCTCGGGACAGTCTACAATGAGCAGTTCTTC; cdr3_aa: CASSLLGTVYNEQFF; clone_size: -; j_call: TRBJ2-1; v_call: TRBV27; d_call: TRBD1
cdr3_nt: TGTGCCAGCAGCTTGACAGGACACACTGAAGCTTTCTTT; cdr3_aa: CASSLTGHTEAFF; clone_size: -; j_call: TRBJ1-1; v_call: TRBV5-5; d_call: -
cdr3_nt: TGTGCCAGCAGCGACAGGGGCGAAGATACGCAGTATTTT; cdr3_aa: CASSDRGEDTQYF; clone_size: -; j_call: TRBJ2-3; v_call: TRBV12-3/TRBV12-4; d_call: TRBD1
cdr3_nt: TGTGCCAGCAGTTACATCGGGAATTCACCCCTCCACTTT; cdr3_aa: CASSYIGNSPLHF; clone_size: -; j_call: TRBJ1-6; v_call: TRBV6-2/TRBV6-3; d_call: -
cdr3_nt: TGTGCCAGCAGCCAGACCGGAGGGGGCAATCAGCCCCAGCATTTT; cdr3_aa: CASSQTGGGNQPQHF; clone_size: -; j_call: TRBJ1-5; v_call: TRBV11-1; d_call: -